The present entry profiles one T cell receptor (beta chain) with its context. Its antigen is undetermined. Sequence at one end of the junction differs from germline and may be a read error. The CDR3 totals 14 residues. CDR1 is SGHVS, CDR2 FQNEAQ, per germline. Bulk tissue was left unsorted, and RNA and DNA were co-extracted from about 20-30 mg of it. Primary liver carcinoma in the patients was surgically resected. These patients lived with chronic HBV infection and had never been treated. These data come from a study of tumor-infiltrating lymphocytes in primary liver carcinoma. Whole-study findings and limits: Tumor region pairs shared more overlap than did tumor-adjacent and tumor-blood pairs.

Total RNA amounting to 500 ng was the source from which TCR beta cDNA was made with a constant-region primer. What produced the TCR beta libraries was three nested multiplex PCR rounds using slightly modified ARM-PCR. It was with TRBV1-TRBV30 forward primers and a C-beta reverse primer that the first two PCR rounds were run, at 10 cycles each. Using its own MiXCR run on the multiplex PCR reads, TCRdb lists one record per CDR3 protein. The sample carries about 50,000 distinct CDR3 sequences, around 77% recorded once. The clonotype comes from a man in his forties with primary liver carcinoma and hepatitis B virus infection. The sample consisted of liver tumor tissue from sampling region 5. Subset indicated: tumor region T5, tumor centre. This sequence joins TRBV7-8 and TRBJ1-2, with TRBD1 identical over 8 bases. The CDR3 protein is CARSLDRVNYGYTF. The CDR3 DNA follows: TGTGCCAGGAGCTTGGACAGGGTTAACTACGGCTACACCTTC.